Sequencing of this TCR beta chain was carried out in a study of graft-versus-host responses after intestinal transplantation (dated by TCRdb to 2020 to 2023). Broadly, across the study: Multivisceral, liver-intestinal, or isolated intestinal transplants were received by the recipients. Every recipient was given anti-thymocyte globulin induction, then maintenance tacrolimus and steroids for 3 to 4 years. Bulk TCR-beta CDR3 sequencing was used to track graft-versus-host and host-versus-graft alloreactive T cell clones in the graft, circulation and bone marrow after intestinal transplantation. To identify alloreactive clones, pre-transplant mixed lymphocyte reaction products were sequenced and then compared with unstimulated pre-transplant donor and recipient T cells. The cohort enrolled 24 intestinal transplant recipients, one of whom was a retransplant, and a few patients without pretransplant specimens were excluded. Donor T cell macrochimerism was defined as a peak of at least 4% donor T cells among recipient peripheral blood mononuclear cells. Samples from a few later patients were sequenced in-house on an Illumina MiSeq with MiXCR processing rather than by the commercial service. Overall study outcomes, separate from this receptor: High GvH to HvG T cell clonal ratios were observed in the allografts of patients with donor T cell macrochimerism. GvH clones were detected in recipient bone marrow, and some appeared earlier in ileal mucosa or blood, consistent with an intestinal mucosal origin. The relatively low number and heterogeneity of intestinal transplant patients limited the conclusions. Peak levels of circulating GvH clones were associated with declines in HvG clones early after transplant.

The library was generated by the immunoSEQ multiplex PCR assay. For most patients, genomic DNA was isolated with the Qiagen DNeasy Blood and Tissue Kit and shipped frozen to Adaptive Biotechnologies for TCR sequencing. For most patients, genomic DNA was subjected to high-throughput TCR-beta CDR3 sequencing by Adaptive Biotechnologies. For the original study's pipeline: Adaptive's ImmunoSEQ software supplied the TCR sequencing data for around 19 patients, while MiXCR and VDJtools were used to process a few other patients. To correct CD4 versus CD8 sorting errors, sequences present in both subsets at a frequency ratio below 5:1 were removed. CDR3 nucleotide sequences shared between donor and recipient were removed because the origin of such sequences could not be assigned. Alloreactive clones required at least 2-fold expansion over unstimulated cells and minimum CFSE-low frequency of 0.002% (template counts) or 0.001% (read counts). Clones were considered mappable if detected in sequenced pre-transplant spleen, lymph node, or MLR CFSE-low populations of the donor or recipient. Cumulative frequency of alloreactive clones was calculated as a percentage of all sequences weighted by copy number. TCRdb mirrors the immuneACCESS table, restricted to in-frame sequences. Some clones are absent from its copies; in checked studies, under half trace to an unresolved V gene, and the reason for the others is unknown. The V and J calls and clone size were taken over from that table, and D and trimming were inferred from the DNA. The sample has 100,000 or so clones on record, roughly 87% of them singletons. Around 0.98% of the sample is in the top ten clones.

The CDR3 starts with the cysteine, ends with the phenylalanine, and has 14 residues. Only the CDR3 DNA stays, 42 bases, in frame from base 1. The V end loses 6 bases and the J end loses 4 bases, and a stretch of 13 bases separates them. The CDR1 and CDR2 encoded by the germline V gene are MNHNS and SASEGT. Comment on this clone: Its binding antigen is unknown. The input lacks base qualities; no much larger clone sits a single base away.

The time point label corresponds to: cells obtained before transplantation from donor or recipient. CD3+CD4+ and CD3+CD8+ populations were FACS-sorted from unstimulated pre-transplant donor and recipient cells taken from spleen or lymph nodes. Sequenced here: unstimulated CD4+ T cells sorted from spleen or lymph node cells, sampled before transplant. The origin of this receptor is a human donor who was the organ donor for an intestinal transplant. The rearranged segments are TRBV6-1 and TRBJ1-3; 5 matching bases give a weak D call of TRBD1. The CDR3 region: CASRGEGSGNTIYF. In nucleotides, the sequence is TGTGCCAGCAGGGGGGAGGGAAGCGGAAACACCATATATTTT.